This T cell receptor (beta chain) was sequenced for a study of cytomegalovirus exposure and HLA in healthy donors. The study's findings and limits: Previous analysis showed most TCR beta V segments were productive about 87% or about 30% of the time.

The PCR contained 60 Vbeta and 13 Jbeta primers. Libraries were prepared by immunoSEQ multiplex PCR; TCRdb keeps only in-frame clonotypes and omits some of them. The listing records 53,000 or so clones. Note on this clone: What it binds is unknown.

The sample comprised PBMCs. This clonotype originated in a man younger than 30 in good health and CMV-seropositive.

CDR3 nucleotides: TGTGCCAGCAGACCCACAGCAAGTGGCTACACCTTC. Its translation is CASRPTASGYTF. The chain couples TRBV6-5 to TRBJ1-2, with unresolved D. Germline lookup yields CDR1 MNHEY and CDR2 SVGAGI. The CDR3 is made up of 12 amino acids. V was pared by 6 bases and J by 7 bases, with 12 bases between.